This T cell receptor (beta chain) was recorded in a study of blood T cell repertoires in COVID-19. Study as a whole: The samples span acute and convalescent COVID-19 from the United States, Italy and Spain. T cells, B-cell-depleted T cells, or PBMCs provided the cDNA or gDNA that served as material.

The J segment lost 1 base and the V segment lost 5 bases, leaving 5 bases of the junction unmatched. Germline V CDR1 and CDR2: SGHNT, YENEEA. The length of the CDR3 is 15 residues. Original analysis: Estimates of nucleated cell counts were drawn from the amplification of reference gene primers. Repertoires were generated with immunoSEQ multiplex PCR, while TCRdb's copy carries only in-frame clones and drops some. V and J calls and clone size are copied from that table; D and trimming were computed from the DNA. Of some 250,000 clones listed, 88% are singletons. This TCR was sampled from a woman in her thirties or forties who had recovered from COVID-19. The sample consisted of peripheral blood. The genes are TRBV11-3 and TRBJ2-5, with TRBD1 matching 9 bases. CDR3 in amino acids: CASSHPTGGQETQYF. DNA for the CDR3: TGTGCCAGCAGCCACCCGACAGGGGGCCAAGAGACCCAGTACTTC. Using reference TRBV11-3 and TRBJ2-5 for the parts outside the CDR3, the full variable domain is EAGVVQSPRYKIIEKKQPVAFWCNPISGHNTLYWYLQNLGQGPELLIRYENEEAVDDSQLPKDRFSAERLKGVDSTLKIQPAELGDSAVYLCASSHPTGGQETQYFGPGTRLLVL.